This TCR beta chain was obtained from a study of cytomegalovirus exposure and HLA in healthy donors. Germline V gene data show CDR1 as SQVTM and CDR2 as ANQGSEA. The CDR3 consists of 14 residues. Germline trimming cut 4 bases from V and 4 bases from J; bases unmatched to any gene: 7. Comments on this clone: The antigen remains undetermined.

General observations from the study: An analysis done earlier found most TCR beta V segments productive about 87% or about 30% of the time.

PCR employed 60 Vbeta and 13 Jbeta primers. Only in-frame clones appear in the TCRdb table, and some are missing; sequencing was by immunoSEQ multiplex PCR. The data contain some 130,000 clones, around 79% of them seen just once; the ten biggest clones take up approximately 0.9%. The sequence was collected from a man aged 18 to 30 in good health and CMV-seronegative. The chain is built from TRBV29-1 and TRBJ2-5; 9 nucleotides match TRBD1. Material for sequencing was PBMCs. The CDR3 sequence is CSVAGQGLGETQYF. The CDR3 coding sequence is TGCAGCGTTGCGGGACAGGGCCTGGGAGAGACCCAGTACTTC.